What follows are 6 T cell receptor beta chains derived from one specimen sequenced in a study of blood T cells in healthy people across ages. With a J-beta primer mix and a sample-barcoded 5' primer, a second PCR ran roughly 6 to 12 cycles. TCRdb used MiXCR to reprocess the 5' RACE reads, holding one entry per CDR3 protein. This sample has about 680,000 distinct CDR3 sequences, with 45% to 50% found just once. The source material was blood. Receptors were obtained from a woman aged 55-69 years in good health.

The chain links TRBV9 to TRBJ2-2; perhaps D is TRBD1 or TRBD2 (7 bases each). Trimming shortened V by 4 bases and J by 6 bases, and 13 bases separated the two germline ends. Germline V gives CDR1 SGDLS, CDR2 YYNGEE. CDR3 length: 14 residues. CDR3 sequence: CASSSGGGPGELFF. The CDR3 bases are TGTGCCAGCAGCTCAGGGGGGGGGCCCGGGGAGCTGTTTTTT.

The chain carries TRBV10-3 and TRBJ1-2, with unresolved D. The CDR3 spans 13 residues. Germline-derived CDR1 and CDR2 are ENHRY and SYGVKD. Trimming left V 6 bases short and J 3 bases short, with 11 bases between. The CDR3 protein is CAIRGSGDYGYTF. In DNA, the CDR3 is TGTGCCATCAGAGGGTCGGGCGACTATGGCTACACCTTC.

This rearrangement joins TRBV30 to TRBJ2-3; a possible D gene is TRBD1 (6 bases). This CDR3 has 15 residues. The germline V gene has CDR1 GTSNPN and CDR2 SVGIG (reference sequence). With 7 bases removed from V and 4 bases from J, the gap between germline ends came to 21 bases. CDR3 nucleotide sequence: TGTGCCTTGCCGACAGGCAGGGGTAGCCCAGATACGCAGTATTTT. Translated, it gives CALPTGRGSPDTQYF. Filled out from reference TRBV30 and TRBJ2-3, the complete variable domain reads SQTIHQWPATLVQPVGSPLSLECTVEGTSNPNLYWYRQAAGRGLQLLFYSVGIGQISSEVPQNLSASRPQDRQFILSSKKLLLSDSGFYLCALPTGRGSPDTQYFGPGTRLTVL.

The rearrangement joins TRBV28 to TRBJ2-5, with TRBD2 matching 8 bases. The CDR3 covers 16 residues. Germline assignment: CDR1 MDHEN and CDR2 SYDVKM. The J segment lost 1 base and the V segment lost 1 base, leaving 5 bases of the junction unmatched. The CDR3 loop reads CASSLFGSGVQETQYF. DNA for the CDR3: TGTGCCAGCAGTTTATTCGGTAGCGGGGTCCAAGAGACCCAGTACTTC. Together with reference TRBV28 and TRBJ2-5, the CDR3 gives the full variable domain: DVKVTQSSRYLVKRTGEKVFLECVQDMDHENMFWYRQDPGLGLRLIYFSYDVKMKEKGDIPEGYSVSREKKERFSLILESASTNQTSMYLCASSLFGSGVQETQYFGPGTRLLVL.

The chain joins TRBV28 to TRBJ2-1; 9 nucleotides line up with TRBD2. Germline V gene lookup returns CDR1 MDHEN and CDR2 SYDVKM. The CDR3 spans 16 residues. J gave up 0 bases and V 6 bases, and 6 bases lay outside the gene matches. The CDR3 coding sequence is TGTGCCAGCAGGGGCGAACTAGCGGGCTCCTACAATGAGCAGTTCTTC. Amino acids: CASRGELAGSYNEQFF. Full variable domain (outside the CDR3, taken from reference TRBV28 and TRBJ2-1): DVKVTQSSRYLVKRTGEKVFLECVQDMDHENMFWYRQDPGLGLRLIYFSYDVKMKEKGDIPEGYSVSREKKERFSLILESASTNQTSMYLCASRGELAGSYNEQFFGPGTRLTVL.

The chain joins TRBV4-1 to TRBJ2-7; no clear D gene. There are 15 residues in the CDR3. The germline V and J ends were trimmed by 1 base and 4 bases, with 14 bases remaining between them. Per the germline V gene, CDR1 is MGHRA and CDR2 is YSYEKL. The CDR3 DNA reads TGCGCCAGCAGCCAAGTAGCAGGACGGAGATACGAGCAGTACTTC. Protein: CASSQVAGRRYEQYF.